This T cell receptor beta chain was observed in a study of cytomegalovirus exposure and HLA in healthy donors. CDR1 is WSHSY, CDR2 SAAADI, per germline. The CDR3 loop spans 15 amino acids. A multiplex PCR was run with 60 Vbeta primers and 13 Jbeta primers. Clones were sequenced by immunoSEQ multiplex PCR, and TCRdb holds only the in-frame ones, with some missing. This table holds roughly 250,000 clones, around four fifths found once. Notes on the study in general: In most subjects, TCR beta sequences reportedly gave accurate predictions of HLA-A and HLA-B alleles.

Comments on this clone: Its antigen is not known.

What was sequenced was PBMCs. The gene calls are TRBV10-2 and TRBJ2-5, with 10 bases identical to TRBD2. The tail of the sequence fits TRBJ2-7 better, so the J call may be wrong. The receptor was derived from a woman aged 40-49 years in good health and CMV-seropositive. Here the CDR3 DNA reads TGCGCCAGCAGACCACTAGCGGGGAGCTCCTACGAGCAGTACTTC. It is translated as CASRPLAGSSYEQYF.